This T cell receptor beta chain was captured by sequencing in a study of CD8 T cells in ankylosing spondylitis. Study findings and constraints: Blood from ankylosing spondylitis patients appeared to carry a characteristic eight-variant TCR beta motif.

In TCRdb, the 5' RACE reads were re-called with MiXCR into one record per CDR3 protein. The sample consists of approximately 130,000 distinct CDR3 sequences, approximately 9.7% of them appearing once. V shed 6 bases and J shed 6 bases, with 18 bases lying between them. CDR1 MNHNS and CDR2 SASEGT come from the germline V gene. The CDR3 has 16 amino acids. This clonotype was counted ten times or more. Its antigen is unknown. This chain joins TRBV6-1 and TRBJ1-6, with no clear D. This TCR was sampled from a male donor with ankylosing spondylitis or in good health (not recorded which). The specimen sequenced was blood, either unsorted or a sorted T cell fraction (not recorded which). The CDR3 DNA reads TGTGCCAGCAGCGGCAGGATAGGTTCCGGTAATTCACCCCTCCACTTT. This gives the protein CASSGRIGSGNSPLHF.